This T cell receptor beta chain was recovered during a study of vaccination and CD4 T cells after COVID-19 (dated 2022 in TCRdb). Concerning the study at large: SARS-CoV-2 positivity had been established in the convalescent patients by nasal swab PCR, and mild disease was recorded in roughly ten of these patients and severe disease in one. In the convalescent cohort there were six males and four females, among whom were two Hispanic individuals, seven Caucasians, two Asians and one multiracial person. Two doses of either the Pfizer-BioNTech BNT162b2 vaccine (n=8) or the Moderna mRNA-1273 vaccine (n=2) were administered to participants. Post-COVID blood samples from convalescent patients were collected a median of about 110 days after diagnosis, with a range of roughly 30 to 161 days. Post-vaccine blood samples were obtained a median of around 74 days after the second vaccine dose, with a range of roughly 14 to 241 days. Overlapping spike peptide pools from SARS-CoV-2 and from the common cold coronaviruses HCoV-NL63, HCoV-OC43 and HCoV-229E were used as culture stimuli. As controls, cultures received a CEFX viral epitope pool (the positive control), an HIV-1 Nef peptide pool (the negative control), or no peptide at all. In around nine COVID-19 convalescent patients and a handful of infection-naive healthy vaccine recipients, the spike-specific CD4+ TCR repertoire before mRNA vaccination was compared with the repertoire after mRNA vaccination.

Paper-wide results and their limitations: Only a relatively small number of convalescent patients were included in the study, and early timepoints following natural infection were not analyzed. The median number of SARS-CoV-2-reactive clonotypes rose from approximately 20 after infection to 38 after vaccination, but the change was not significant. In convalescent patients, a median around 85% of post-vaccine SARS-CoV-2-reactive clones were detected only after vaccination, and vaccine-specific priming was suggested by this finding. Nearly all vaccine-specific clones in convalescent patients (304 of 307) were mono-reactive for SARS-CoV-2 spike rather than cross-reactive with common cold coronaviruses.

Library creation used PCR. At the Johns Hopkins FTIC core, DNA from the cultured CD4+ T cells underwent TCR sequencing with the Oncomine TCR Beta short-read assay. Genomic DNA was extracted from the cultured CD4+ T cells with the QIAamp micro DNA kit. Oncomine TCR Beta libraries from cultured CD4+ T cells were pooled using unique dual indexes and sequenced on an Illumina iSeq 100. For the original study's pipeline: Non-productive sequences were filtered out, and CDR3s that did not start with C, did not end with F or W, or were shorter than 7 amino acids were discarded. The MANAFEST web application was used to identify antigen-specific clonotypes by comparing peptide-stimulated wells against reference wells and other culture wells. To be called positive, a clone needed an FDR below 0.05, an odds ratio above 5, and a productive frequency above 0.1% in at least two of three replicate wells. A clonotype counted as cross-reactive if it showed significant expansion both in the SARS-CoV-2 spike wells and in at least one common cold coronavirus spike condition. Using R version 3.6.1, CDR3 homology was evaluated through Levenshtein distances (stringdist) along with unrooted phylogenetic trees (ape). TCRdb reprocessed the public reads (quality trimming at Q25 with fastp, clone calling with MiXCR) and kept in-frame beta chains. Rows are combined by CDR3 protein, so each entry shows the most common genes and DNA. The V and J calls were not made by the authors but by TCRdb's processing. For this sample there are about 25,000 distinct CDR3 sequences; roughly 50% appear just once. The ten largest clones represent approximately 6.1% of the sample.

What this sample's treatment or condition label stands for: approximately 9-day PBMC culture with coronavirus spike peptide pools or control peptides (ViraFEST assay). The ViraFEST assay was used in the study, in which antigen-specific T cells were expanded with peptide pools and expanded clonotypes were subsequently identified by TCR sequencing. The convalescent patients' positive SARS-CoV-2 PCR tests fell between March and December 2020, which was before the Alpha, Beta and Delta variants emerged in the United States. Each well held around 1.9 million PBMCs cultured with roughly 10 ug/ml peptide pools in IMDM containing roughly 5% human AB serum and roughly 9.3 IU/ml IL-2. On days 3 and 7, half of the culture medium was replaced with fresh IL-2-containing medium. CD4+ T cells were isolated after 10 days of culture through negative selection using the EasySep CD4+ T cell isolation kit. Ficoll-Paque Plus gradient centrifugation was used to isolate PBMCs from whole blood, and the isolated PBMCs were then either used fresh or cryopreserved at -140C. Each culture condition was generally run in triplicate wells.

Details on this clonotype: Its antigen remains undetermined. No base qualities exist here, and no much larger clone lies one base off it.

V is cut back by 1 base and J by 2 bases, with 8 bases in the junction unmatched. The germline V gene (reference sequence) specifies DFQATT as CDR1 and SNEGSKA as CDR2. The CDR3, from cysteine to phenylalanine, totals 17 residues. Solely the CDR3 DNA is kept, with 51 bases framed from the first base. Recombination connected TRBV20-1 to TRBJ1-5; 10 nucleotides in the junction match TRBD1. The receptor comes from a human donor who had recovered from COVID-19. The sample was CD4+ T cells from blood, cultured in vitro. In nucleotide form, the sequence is TGCAGTGCTAGAGCCGGCTCCGGGACAGGGGGCAATCAGCCCCAGCATTTT. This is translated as CSARAGSGTGGNQPQHF.